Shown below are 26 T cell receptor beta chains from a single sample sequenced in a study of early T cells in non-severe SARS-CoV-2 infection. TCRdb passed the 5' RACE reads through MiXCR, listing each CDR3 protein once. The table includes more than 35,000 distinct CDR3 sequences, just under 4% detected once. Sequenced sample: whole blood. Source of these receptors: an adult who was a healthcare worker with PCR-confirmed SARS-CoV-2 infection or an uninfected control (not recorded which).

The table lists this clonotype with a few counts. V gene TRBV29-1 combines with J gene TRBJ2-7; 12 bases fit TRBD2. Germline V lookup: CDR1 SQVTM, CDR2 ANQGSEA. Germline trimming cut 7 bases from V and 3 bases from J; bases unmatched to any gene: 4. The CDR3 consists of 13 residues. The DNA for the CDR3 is TGCAGCGGGTCACTAGCGGGAGGCTACGAGCAGTACTTC. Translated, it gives CSGSLAGGYEQYF.

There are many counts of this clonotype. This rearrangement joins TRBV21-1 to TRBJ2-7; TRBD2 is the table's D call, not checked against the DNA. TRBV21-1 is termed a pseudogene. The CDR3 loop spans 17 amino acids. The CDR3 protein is CASSKCPRRGGPYEQYV. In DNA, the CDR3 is TGTGCCAGCAGCAAATGCCCAAGGAGGGGAGGACCATACGAGCAGTACGTC.

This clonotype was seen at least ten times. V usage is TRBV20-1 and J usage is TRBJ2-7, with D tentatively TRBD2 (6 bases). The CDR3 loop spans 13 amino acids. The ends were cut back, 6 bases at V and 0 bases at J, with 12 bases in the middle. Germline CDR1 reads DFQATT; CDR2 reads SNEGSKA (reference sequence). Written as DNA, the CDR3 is TGCAGTGCGGAGGGCAGGGTCTCCTACGAGCAGTACTTC. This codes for CSAEGRVSYEQYF.

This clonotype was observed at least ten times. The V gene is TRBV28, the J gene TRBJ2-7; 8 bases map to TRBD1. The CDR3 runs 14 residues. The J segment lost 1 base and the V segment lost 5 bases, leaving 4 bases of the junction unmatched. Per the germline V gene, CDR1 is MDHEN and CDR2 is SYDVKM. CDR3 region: CASSGQGRSYEQYV. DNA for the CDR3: TGTGCCAGCAGTGGACAGGGAAGATCCTACGAGCAGTACGTC.

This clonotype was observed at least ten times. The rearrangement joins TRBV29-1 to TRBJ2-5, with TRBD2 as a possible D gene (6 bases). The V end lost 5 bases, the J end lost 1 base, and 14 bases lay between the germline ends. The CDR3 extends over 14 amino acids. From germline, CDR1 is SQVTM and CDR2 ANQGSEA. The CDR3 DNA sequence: TGCAGCGTTAATGGGATGGGACTCCAAGAGACCCAGTACTTC. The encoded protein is CSVNGMGLQETQYF.

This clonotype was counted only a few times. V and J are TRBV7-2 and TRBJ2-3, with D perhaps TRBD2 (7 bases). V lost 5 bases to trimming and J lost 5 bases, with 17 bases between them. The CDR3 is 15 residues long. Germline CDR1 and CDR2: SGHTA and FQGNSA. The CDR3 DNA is TGTGCCAGCAGCAGACTGGAGGGAGGGGGAGATACGCAGTATTTT. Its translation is CASSRLEGGGDTQYF.

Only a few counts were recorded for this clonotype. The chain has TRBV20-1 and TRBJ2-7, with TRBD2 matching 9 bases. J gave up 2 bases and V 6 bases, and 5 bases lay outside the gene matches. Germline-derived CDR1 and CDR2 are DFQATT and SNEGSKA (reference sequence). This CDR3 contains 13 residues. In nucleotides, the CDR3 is TGCAGTGCAAGCGGGACTAGCCCCTACGAGCAGTACTTC. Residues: CSASGTSPYEQYF.

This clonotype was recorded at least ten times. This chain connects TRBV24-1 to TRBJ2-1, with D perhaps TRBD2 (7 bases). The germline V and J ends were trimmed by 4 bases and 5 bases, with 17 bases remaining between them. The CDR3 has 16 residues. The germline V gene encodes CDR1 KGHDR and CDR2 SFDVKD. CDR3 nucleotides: TGTGCCACCAGTGACACGGGAGGAGGGGGAAACAATGAGCAGTTCTTC. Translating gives CATSDTGGGGNNEQFF.

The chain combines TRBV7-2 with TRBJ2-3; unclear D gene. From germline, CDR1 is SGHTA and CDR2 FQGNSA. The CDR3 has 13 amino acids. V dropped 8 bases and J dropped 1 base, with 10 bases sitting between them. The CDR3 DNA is TGTGCCAGCGGTAGGGTTCGCACAGATACGCAGTATTTT. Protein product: CASGRVRTDTQYF.

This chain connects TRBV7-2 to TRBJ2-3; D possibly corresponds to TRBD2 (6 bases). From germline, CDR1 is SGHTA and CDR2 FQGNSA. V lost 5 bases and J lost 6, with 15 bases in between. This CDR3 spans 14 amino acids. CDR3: CASSPAAGPDTQYF. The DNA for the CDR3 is TGTGCCAGCAGCCCTGCCGCGGGACCCGATACGCAGTATTTT.

The CDR3 DNA is TGTGTCACGAGTAAGGCAACGAACACCGGGGAGCTGTTTTTT. This encodes CVTSKATNTGELFF. The rearrangement links TRBV24-1 to TRBJ2-2, with D unclear. The length of the CDR3 is 14 residues. In germline, CDR1 is KGHDR, CDR2 SFDVKD.

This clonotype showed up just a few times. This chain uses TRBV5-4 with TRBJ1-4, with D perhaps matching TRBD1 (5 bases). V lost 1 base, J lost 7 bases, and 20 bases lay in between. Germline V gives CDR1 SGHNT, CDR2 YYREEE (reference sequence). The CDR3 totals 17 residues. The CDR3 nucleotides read TGTGCCAGCAGCTTGTCTTCTGCGGGCGGGACGGGTGAAAAACTGTTTTTT. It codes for CASSLSSAGGTGEKLFF. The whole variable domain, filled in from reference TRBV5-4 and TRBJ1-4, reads ETGVTQSPTHLIKTRGQQVTLRCSSQSGHNTVSWYQQALGQGPQFIFQYYREEENGRGNFPPRFSGLQFPNYSSELNVNALELDDSALYLCASSLSSAGGTGEKLFFGSGTQLSVL.

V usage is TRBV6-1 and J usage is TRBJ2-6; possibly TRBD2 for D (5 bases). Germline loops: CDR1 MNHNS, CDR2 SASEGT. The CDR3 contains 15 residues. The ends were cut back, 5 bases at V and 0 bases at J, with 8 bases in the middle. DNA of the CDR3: TGTGCCAGCAGTAAAGGGAGCTCTGGGGCCAACGTCCTGACTTTC. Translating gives CASSKGSSGANVLTF.

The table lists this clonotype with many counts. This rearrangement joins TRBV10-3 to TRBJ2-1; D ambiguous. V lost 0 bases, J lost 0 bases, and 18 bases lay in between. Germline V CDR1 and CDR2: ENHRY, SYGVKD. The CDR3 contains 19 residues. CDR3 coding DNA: TGTGCCATCAGTGAGTCTACGCGGTTCACGAGAAGCTCCTACAATGAGCAGTTCTTC. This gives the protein CAISESTRFTRSSYNEQFF.

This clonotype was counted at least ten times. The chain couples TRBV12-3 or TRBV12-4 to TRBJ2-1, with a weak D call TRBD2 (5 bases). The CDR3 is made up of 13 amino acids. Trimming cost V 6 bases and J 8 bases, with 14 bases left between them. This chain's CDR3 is CASRSLVFDEQFF. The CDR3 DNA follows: TGTGCCAGCAGATCACTAGTATTCGATGAGCAGTTCTTC.

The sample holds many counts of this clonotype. The CDR3 DNA is TGTGCCAGCAGTGAAGCGGGAGTGGGGTACAATGAGCAGTTCTTC. Protein: CASSEAGVGYNEQFF. The chain is built from TRBV6-2 or TRBV6-3 and TRBJ2-1; TRBD2 agrees at 8 bases. V lost 5 bases to trimming and J lost 4 bases; unmatched junction nucleotides: 7. Germline V gene lookup returns CDR1 MNHEY and CDR2 SVGEGT. The CDR3 length is 15 residues.

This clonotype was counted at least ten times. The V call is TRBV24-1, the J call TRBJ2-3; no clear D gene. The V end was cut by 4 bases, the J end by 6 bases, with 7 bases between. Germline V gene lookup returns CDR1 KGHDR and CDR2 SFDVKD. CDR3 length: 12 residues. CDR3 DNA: TGTGCCACCAGTGACCAGACTGATACGCAGTATTTT. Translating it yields CATSDQTDTQYF.

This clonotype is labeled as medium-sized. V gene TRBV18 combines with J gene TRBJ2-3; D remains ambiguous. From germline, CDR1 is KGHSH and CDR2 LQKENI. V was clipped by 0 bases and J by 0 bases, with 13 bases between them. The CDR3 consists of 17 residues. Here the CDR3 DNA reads TGTGCCAGCTCACCACCGAGAAAGCAGGACAGCACAGATACGCAGTATTTT. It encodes CASSPPRKQDSTDTQYF.

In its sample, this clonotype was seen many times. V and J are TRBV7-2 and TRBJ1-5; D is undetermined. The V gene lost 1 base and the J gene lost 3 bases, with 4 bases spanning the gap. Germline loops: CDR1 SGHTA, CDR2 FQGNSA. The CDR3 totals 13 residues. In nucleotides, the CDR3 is TGTGCCAGCAGCTTAGTTATCAATCAGCCCCAGCATTTT. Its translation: CASSLVINQPQHF.

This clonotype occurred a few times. CDR3 coding DNA: TGTGCCAGCAGAAAAGCCACCCTTAGCACAGATACGCAGTATTTT. This gives the protein CASRKATLSTDTQYF. V gene TRBV2 combines with J gene TRBJ2-3; D is unclear. The V end was cut by 6 bases, the J end by 0 bases, with 13 bases between. This CDR3 comprises 15 residues. Germline V CDR1 and CDR2: SNHLY, FYNNEI.

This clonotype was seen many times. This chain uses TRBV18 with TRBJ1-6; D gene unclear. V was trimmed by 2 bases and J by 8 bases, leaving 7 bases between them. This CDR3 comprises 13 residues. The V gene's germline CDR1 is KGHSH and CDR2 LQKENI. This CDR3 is CASSPMEYSPLHF. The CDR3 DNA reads TGTGCCAGCTCACCAATGGAGTATTCACCCCTCCACTTT.

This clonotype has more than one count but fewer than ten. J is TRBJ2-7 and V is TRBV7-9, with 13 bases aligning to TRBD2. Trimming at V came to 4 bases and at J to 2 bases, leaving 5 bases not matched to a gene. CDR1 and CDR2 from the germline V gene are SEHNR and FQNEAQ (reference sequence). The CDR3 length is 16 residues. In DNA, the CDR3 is TGTGCCAGCAGCTCCAGGACTAGCGGGAGCACCTACGAGCAGTACTTC. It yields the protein CASSSRTSGSTYEQYF.

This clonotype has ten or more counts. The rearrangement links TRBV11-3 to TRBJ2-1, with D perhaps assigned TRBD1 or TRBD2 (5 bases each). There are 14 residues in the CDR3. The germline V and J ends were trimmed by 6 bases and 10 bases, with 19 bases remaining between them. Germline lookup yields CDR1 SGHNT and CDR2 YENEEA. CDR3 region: CASSTNPLGAEQFF. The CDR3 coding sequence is TGTGCCAGCAGTACAAACCCACTAGGGGCCGAGCAGTTCTTC. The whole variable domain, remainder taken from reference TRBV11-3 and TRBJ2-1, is EAGVVQSPRYKIIEKKQPVAFWCNPISGHNTLYWYLQNLGQGPELLIRYENEEAVDDSQLPKDRFSAERLKGVDSTLKIQPAELGDSAVYLCASSTNPLGAEQFFGPGTRLTVL.

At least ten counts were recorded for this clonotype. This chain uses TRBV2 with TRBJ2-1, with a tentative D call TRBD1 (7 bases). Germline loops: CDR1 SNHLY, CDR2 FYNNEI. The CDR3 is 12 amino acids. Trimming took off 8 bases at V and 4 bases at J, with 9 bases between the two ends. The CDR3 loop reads CASAGQYNEQFF. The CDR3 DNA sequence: TGTGCCAGCGCGGGACAGTACAATGAGCAGTTCTTC.

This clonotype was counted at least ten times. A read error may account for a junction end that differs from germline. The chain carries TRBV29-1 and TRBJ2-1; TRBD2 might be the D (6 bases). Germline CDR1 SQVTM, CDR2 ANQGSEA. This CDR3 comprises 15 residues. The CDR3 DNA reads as TGCAGCGCTGAAGGTCCGGAGGGATCTTACAATGAGCAGTTCTTC. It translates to CSAEGPEGSYNEQFF.

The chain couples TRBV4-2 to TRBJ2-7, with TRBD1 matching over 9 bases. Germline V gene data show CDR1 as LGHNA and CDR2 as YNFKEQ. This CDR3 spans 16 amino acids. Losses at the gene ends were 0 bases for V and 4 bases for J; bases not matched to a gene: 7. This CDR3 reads CASSQETGGILYEQYF. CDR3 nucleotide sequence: TGTGCCAGCAGCCAAGAGACAGGGGGGATTTTATACGAGCAGTACTTC.